Listed here are 29 T cell receptor beta chains from one sample, sequenced in a study of blood T cell repertoires in COVID-19. Assay: immunoSEQ multiplex PCR; the TCRdb copy retains only in-frame clones and omits some. The sample records about 210,000 clones, roughly 88% being singletons. The sequenced sample consisted of peripheral blood. The receptors come from a man aged 40-50 years who had recovered from COVID-19.

J is TRBJ1-2 and V is TRBV15; no firm D call. Germline CDR1 reads LNHNV; CDR2 reads YYDKDF (reference sequence). Trimming pared 0 bases from V and 7 bases from J, leaving 15 bases between. CDR3 size: 15 residues. As DNA, the CDR3 is TGTGCCACCAGCAGAGATCGTGAGGGTACGCGTGGCTACACCTTC. It encodes CATSRDREGTRGYTF.

This chain joins TRBV7-2 and TRBJ2-7; a possible D gene is TRBD2 (6 bases). In germline, CDR1 is SGHTA, CDR2 FQGNSA. Trimming cost V 5 bases and J 3 bases, with 14 bases left between them. CDR3 length equals 14 residues. The DNA of the CDR3 is TGTGCCAGCAGCAACCGCCGGGACTTCTACGAGCAGTACTTC. As protein: CASSNRRDFYEQYF. Full variable domain (outside the CDR3, taken from reference TRBV7-2 and TRBJ2-7): GAGVSQSPSNKVTEKGKDVELRCDPISGHTALYWYRQSLGQGLEFLIYFQGNSAPDKSGLPSDRFSAERTGGSVSTLTIQRTQQEDSAVYLCASSNRRDFYEQYFGPGTRLTVT.

V usage is TRBV3-1 (or the pseudogene TRBV3-2) and J usage is TRBJ1-4; D is perhaps TRBD1 (5 bases). Germline loops: CDR1 LGHDT, CDR2 YNNKEL (reference sequence). The CDR3 is 14 residues long. V lost 4 bases, J lost 8 bases, and 14 bases lay in between. In DNA, the CDR3 is TGTGCCAGCAGCCCTTCGGGGGTTTCCGAAAAACTGTTTTTT. Protein sequence: CASSPSGVSEKLFF.

The chain links TRBV5-5 to TRBJ1-2; 9 bases agree with TRBD1. The CDR3 sequence is 15 residues long. J was trimmed by 1 base and V by 2 bases; bases with no gene match: 3. Germline values: CDR1 SGHKS, CDR2 YYEKEE (reference sequence). CDR3 sequence reads: CASSLQGAGNYGYTF. The DNA for the CDR3 is TGTGCCAGCAGCTTACAGGGGGCTGGTAACTATGGCTACACCTTC.

This rearrangement joins TRBV5-5 to TRBJ1-1; D unclear. V lost 4 bases and J 0 bases, leaving 16 bases between the germline ends. Germline V gene sequence: CDR1 SGHKS, CDR2 YYEKEE (reference sequence). This CDR3 comprises 16 residues. CDR3 in amino acids: CASSPDGGPLNTEAFF. CDR3 bases: TGTGCCAGCAGCCCTGACGGAGGACCCCTGAACACTGAAGCTTTCTTT. Together with reference TRBV5-5 and TRBJ1-1, the CDR3 gives the full variable domain: DAGVTQSPTHLIKTRGQQVTLRCSPISGHKSVSWYQQVLGQGPQFIFQYYEKEERGRGNFPDRFSARQFPNYSSELNVNALLLGDSALYLCASSPDGGPLNTEAFFGQGTRLTVV.

The chain combines TRBV12-5 with TRBJ1-3; D might be TRBD1 (6 bases). V lost 6 bases, J lost 0 bases, and 15 bases lay in between. The CDR3 runs 16 residues. Germline assignment: CDR1 LGHNT and CDR2 FRNRAP. The CDR3 nucleotides read TGTGCTAGTGGCCCTTACACAGGGACCTCTGGAAACACCATATATTTT. Protein sequence: CASGPYTGTSGNTIYF.

The chain is built from TRBV29-1 and TRBJ2-4, with D maybe TRBD2 (5 bases). This CDR3 has 15 residues. Trimming removed 5 bases from V and 0 bases from J, with 14 bases in between. The germline V gene encodes CDR1 SQVTM and CDR2 ANQGSEA. The CDR3 DNA is TGCAGCGTTTCAGCTGGGAGCGGAGCCAAAAACATTCAGTACTTC. Its translation is CSVSAGSGAKNIQYF. Full variable domain (remainder filled in from reference TRBV29-1 and TRBJ2-4): SAVISQKPSRDICQRGTSLTIQCQVDSQVTMMFWYRQQPGQSLTLIATANQGSEATYESGFVIDKFPISRPNLTFSTLTVSNMSPEDSSIYLCSVSAGSGAKNIQYFGAGTRLSVL.

This chain connects TRBV10-3 to TRBJ2-3, with TRBD2 matching 10 bases. The CDR3 is 18 amino acids. Germline trimming cut 4 bases from V and 0 bases from J; bases unmatched to any gene: 10. Looked up from germline, CDR1 is ENHRY and CDR2 is SYGVKD. Here the CDR3 DNA reads TGTGCCATCAGTGTTTTAGCGGGAGGCCCAACTAGCACAGATACGCAGTATTTT. As protein: CAISVLAGGPTSTDTQYF.

The genes are TRBV4-1 and TRBJ2-3; unclear D gene. Trimming left V 0 bases short and J 6 bases short, with 19 bases between. CDR1 is MGHRA and CDR2 is YSYEKL in the germline V gene. The CDR3 extends over 17 amino acids. DNA for the CDR3: TGCGCCAGCAGCCAAGATTTCGTTCGCTCTCCTACCGATACGCAGTATTTT. Residues: CASSQDFVRSPTDTQYF.

In this sample, this clone turned up a few times. This chain joins TRBV4-1 and TRBJ2-7; 7 bases fit TRBD1. Germline V CDR1 and CDR2: MGHRA, YSYEKL. This CDR3 contains 17 residues. After removal of 0 bases from V and 0 bases from J, the junction contained 8 bases not matched to a gene. CDR3 residues: CASSQDGAGGSSYEQYF. As DNA, the CDR3 is TGCGCCAGCAGCCAAGATGGGGCAGGGGGAAGCTCCTACGAGCAGTACTTC.

This clone was recorded once. This chain connects TRBV16 to TRBJ2-1; 9 bases align to TRBD2. V shed 7 bases and J 0 bases; nucleotides not matched to a gene: 13. The CDR3 extends over 18 amino acids. Germline V gives CDR1 KGHSY, CDR2 FQNENV. CDR3 in DNA: TGTGCCAGCAACCCGATGGGTGCGGGAGGGCCCTCCTACAATGAGCAGTTCTTC. Its translation: CASNPMGAGGPSYNEQFF. The variable domain in full, with the rest retrieved from reference TRBV16 and TRBJ2-1, is GEEVAQTPKHLVRGEGQKAKLYCAPIKGHSYVFWYQQVLKNEFKFLISFQNENVFDETGMPKERFSAKCLPNSPCSLEIQATKLEDSAVYFCASNPMGAGGPSYNEQFFGPGTRLTVL.

This chain uses TRBV7-9 with TRBJ2-7; D is unclear. Trimming removed 2 bases from V and 3 bases from J, with 5 bases in between. Germline V gives CDR1 SEHNR, CDR2 FQNEAQ (reference sequence). CDR3 length: 12 amino acids. CDR3 DNA sequence: TGTGCCAGCAGCTTAAACTACTACGAGCAGTACTTC. It translates to CASSLNYYEQYF.

The V gene is TRBV7-2, the J gene TRBJ2-3, with TRBD2 identical over 8 bases. CDR3 length: 15 residues. Germline CDR1 reads SGHTA; CDR2 reads FQGNSA. With V trimmed by 1 base and J by 4 bases, 4 bases remained unmatched. CDR3 amino acids: CASSLEAGGADTQYF. Written as DNA, the CDR3 is TGTGCCAGCAGCTTAGAGGCGGGAGGAGCAGATACGCAGTATTTT.

The chain has TRBV28 and TRBJ1-1, with TRBD1 as a possible D gene (6 bases). This CDR3 comprises 16 residues. The V end was cut by 0 bases, the J end by 3 bases, with 14 bases between. Germline V gene sequence: CDR1 MDHEN, CDR2 SYDVKM. The chain's CDR3 is CASSLWEGGGYTEAFF. The CDR3 nucleotides are TGTGCCAGCAGTTTATGGGAAGGGGGTGGGTACACTGAAGCTTTCTTT.

Here the CDR3 DNA reads TGTGCCAGCAGTCGACAGAGAAAGATTGAAAAACTGTTTTTT. It translates to CASSRQRKIEKLFF. The V gene is TRBV27, the J gene TRBJ1-4, with D possibly TRBD1 on 5 matching bases. V gave up 5 bases and J gave up 7 bases, with 14 bases separating them. The CDR3 covers 14 residues. Germline CDR1 MNHEY, CDR2 SMNVEV (reference sequence).

The gene calls are TRBV6-2 or TRBV6-3 and TRBJ2-2, with D tentatively TRBD2 (6 bases). This CDR3 is built from 13 residues. Trimming took off 4 bases at V and 5 bases at J, with 8 bases between the two ends. CDR1 and CDR2 from the germline V gene are MNHEY and SVGEGT. The CDR3 loop reads CASSFGRTGELFF. CDR3 bases: TGTGCCAGCAGTTTTGGGAGGACCGGGGAGCTGTTTTTT.

The chain is built from TRBV7-9 and TRBJ2-1, with D possibly TRBD2 on 7 matching bases. Germline V CDR1 and CDR2: SEHNR, FQNEAQ (reference sequence). V was trimmed by 6 bases and J by 8 bases, leaving 14 bases between them. The CDR3 length is 13 residues. The CDR3 here is CASRLGGADEQFF. The CDR3 DNA is TGTGCCAGCAGACTAGGGGGGGCTGATGAGCAGTTCTTC.

This clone was seen a single time. The chain combines TRBV9 with TRBJ1-5; tentative D call: TRBD1 (5 bases). Trimming removed 4 bases from V and 2 bases from J, with 10 bases in between. This CDR3 spans 14 amino acids. Germline CDR1 reads SGDLS; CDR2 reads YYNGEE. The CDR3 spells CASSPGDGNQPQHF. The DNA for the CDR3 is TGTGCCAGCAGCCCGGGGGACGGCAATCAGCCCCAGCATTTT. Complete variable domain (other parts from reference TRBV9 and TRBJ1-5): DSGVTQTPKHLITATGQRVTLRCSPRSGDLSVYWYQQSLDQGLQFLIQYYNGEERAKGNILERFSAQQFPDLHSELNLSSLELGDSALYFCASSPGDGNQPQHFGDGTRLSIL.

This chain links TRBV12-3 or TRBV12-4 with TRBJ2-7, with a possible D match to TRBD2 (5 bases). Trimming removed 6 bases from V and 10 bases from J, with 13 bases in between. The CDR3 runs 11 residues. As DNA, the CDR3 is TGTGCCAGCAGCTCTACTAGTTACCAGTACTTC. It yields the protein CASSSTSYQYF.

This chain connects TRBV28 to TRBJ1-3, with 9 bases lining up with TRBD1. Germline trimming cut 5 bases from V and 4 bases from J; bases unmatched to any gene: 6. From germline, CDR1 is MDHEN and CDR2 SYDVKM. The CDR3 contains 15 residues. CDR3 nucleotide sequence: TGTGCCAGCAGTAAAACCGGGACAGGGGGAAACACCATATATTTT. Translating it yields CASSKTGTGGNTIYF.

The chain carries TRBV5-6 and TRBJ2-3; D is unclear. Germline CDR1 reads SGHDT; CDR2 reads YYEEEE. There are 12 residues in the CDR3. The V end lost 0 bases, the J end lost 6 bases, and 5 bases lay between the germline ends. CDR3 region: CASSLEEDTQYF. The CDR3 DNA follows: TGTGCCAGCAGCTTGGAAGAGGATACGCAGTATTTT.

The CDR3 DNA is TGTGCCAGCAGCTTAGCACAGGGCATAGTTTCCGGTGAGCAGTTCTTC. Translating it yields CASSLAQGIVSGEQFF. This rearrangement joins TRBV7-2 to TRBJ2-1, with D possibly matching TRBD1 (6 bases). Germline loops: CDR1 SGHTA, CDR2 FQGNSA. The CDR3 extends over 16 amino acids. V lost 0 bases and J 9 bases, leaving 18 bases between the germline ends.

V and J are TRBV9 and TRBJ1-3; TRBD1 agrees at 9 bases. The V segment lost 4 bases and the J segment 0 bases; nucleotides outside the gene matches: 8. This CDR3 has 17 amino acids. CDR1 SGDLS and CDR2 YYNGEE come from the germline V gene. Here the CDR3 reads CASSPRTGASSGNTIYF. DNA of the CDR3: TGTGCCAGCAGCCCGCGGACAGGGGCAAGCTCTGGAAACACCATATATTTT.

The chain joins TRBV9 to TRBJ2-3, with TRBD2 matching over 9 bases. The junction had 9 bases not matched to a gene; V was cut back by 4 bases and J by 3 bases. The germline V gene encodes CDR1 SGDLS and CDR2 YYNGEE. The CDR3 sequence is 16 residues long. The CDR3 DNA sequence: TGTGCCAGCAGCCCATTAGCGGGAGCGGCGACAGATACGCAGTATTTT. This encodes CASSPLAGAATDTQYF. Together with reference TRBV9 and TRBJ2-3, the CDR3 gives the full variable domain: DSGVTQTPKHLITATGQRVTLRCSPRSGDLSVYWYQQSLDQGLQFLIQYYNGEERAKGNILERFSAQQFPDLHSELNLSSLELGDSALYFCASSPLAGAATDTQYFGPGTRLTVL.

This chain joins TRBV11-2 and TRBJ2-5; TRBD2 matches 10 bases. V lost 1 base and J lost 4; bases outside the gene matches: 6. The CDR3 consists of 16 residues. Germline CDR1 is SGHAT and CDR2 is FQNNGV. CDR3 nucleotide sequence: TGTGCCAGCAGCTTAGGGCTAGCGGGGGTTCTAGAGACCCAGTACTTC. Residues: CASSLGLAGVLETQYF. The full variable domain, its missing parts supplied by reference TRBV11-2 and TRBJ2-5, is EAGVAQSPRYKIIEKRQSVAFWCNPISGHATLYWYQQILGQGPKLLIQFQNNGVVDDSQLPKDRFSAERLKGVDSTLKIQPAKLEDSAVYLCASSLGLAGVLETQYFGPGTRLLVL.

The chain couples TRBV7-2 to TRBJ2-5; 9 bases line up with TRBD1. V was pared by 1 base and J by 5 bases, with 8 bases of the junction left unmatched. From germline, CDR1 is SGHTA and CDR2 FQGNSA. This CDR3 has 16 amino acids. The CDR3: CASSLGGQGVVETQYF. CDR3 in DNA: TGTGCCAGCAGCTTAGGGGGACAGGGAGTGGTTGAGACCCAGTACTTC.

V gene TRBV24-1 combines with J gene TRBJ2-1, with 10 nucleotides matching TRBD1. The CDR3 contains 15 residues. In germline, CDR1 is KGHDR, CDR2 SFDVKD. The V gene end was trimmed by 6 bases and the J gene end by 3 bases; junction bases not matched to a gene: 4. The CDR3 region has the DNA TGTGCCACCAGTAAAGGGACAGGGGACTACAATGAGCAGTTCTTC. Translated, it gives CATSKGTGDYNEQFF.

The chain joins TRBV27 to TRBJ2-6; TRBD1 agrees at 7 bases. V lost 6 bases, J lost 2 bases, and 4 bases stayed unmatched. Germline V lookup: CDR1 MNHEY, CDR2 SMNVEV (reference sequence). CDR3 length equals 15 residues. The CDR3 sequence: CASSDQGAGANVLTF. CDR3 DNA sequence: TGTGCCAGCAGCGACCAGGGGGCTGGGGCCAACGTCCTGACTTTC.

A remark on this clone: Different DNA sequences within this sample yield the same CDR3. The chain uses TRBV5-1 and TRBJ1-5; the match to TRBD1 covers 7 bases. The CDR3 contains 14 residues. J lost 7 bases, V lost 0 bases, and 4 bases had no gene match. Germline lookup yields CDR1 SGHRS and CDR2 YFSETQ. CDR3 in amino acids: CASSLGQGDQPQHF. The CDR3 nucleotides are TGCGCCAGCAGCTTGGGACAGGGAGACCAGCCCCAGCATTTT.